Included here is one TCR beta chain sequence, with context. This clone's antigen is unknown. No much larger clone exists at a distance of one base, and base qualities are not known. Clipping removes 3 bases from V and 5 bases from J, with 8 as the unmatched junction base count. CDR3 length: 16 amino acids, cysteine to phenylalanine. Only the CDR3 DNA stays, 48 bases, in frame from base 1. Sequences LNHDA (CDR1) and SQIVND (CDR2) are obtained from the germline V gene (reference sequence). In the prospective study, participants were about 18 to 95 years old, resided in 24 geographic areas of the United States, and were enrolled through a virtual design. In the prospective study, participants were assigned to cohorts based on the clinical history participants reported in a screening survey and a study questionnaire. Recovered participants in ImmuneRACE Cohort 3 were defined by two consecutive negative NP/OP PCR tests, clearance by a healthcare professional, or resolution of symptoms. Mobile phlebotomists in the prospective study collected whole blood, serum and a nasopharyngeal or oropharyngeal swab from every participant. Participants in the prospective study had the option to provide additional blood draws and questionnaires over a roughly 2-month period. Prospective study blood samples were shipped either frozen or at room temperature before DNA extraction.

The data were obtained in a study of blood T cell repertoires in COVID-19 (dated by TCRdb to about 2020). Regarding the research as a whole: Collaborator samples came from the United States, Italy and Spain and covered acute and convalescent phases of COVID-19. The material from the prospective study consisted of cDNA or gDNA derived from T cells, B-cell-depleted T cells, or PBMCs. The dataset comprised deeply sampled blood TCRbeta repertoires from subjects exposed to, actively infected with, or recovered from COVID-19. A freely available public database, intended as a resource for researchers studying the immune response to SARS-CoV-2, is where the repertoires were released. Samples came from the ongoing ImmuneRACE study (first 160 participants) plus 1,254 subjects from 6 global collaborators. Sample metadata almost always included a de-identified subject ID, COVID-19 status, age in years and sex. Where HLA class I and class II types were available, the types were taken from metadata supplied by the sample provider, not from assay-based typing. Beyond this particular receptor, the publication reports: The quantity of clinical and demographic metadata differed by source and by participant and was supplied without curation.

The immunoSEQ Assay, a bias-controlled multiplex PCR, was used to amplify TCRbeta CDR3 regions from genomic DNA. From the authors' description of their analysis: Within the assay, amplification of reference gene primers was used to estimate how many nucleated cells each sample contained. To quantify the absolute abundance of each unique TCRbeta CDR3 rearrangement, sequence reads were collapsed and filtered. For each sample, productive Simpson clonality was calculated as the square root of Simpson's diversity index across productive rearrangements. TCRdb mirrors the immuneACCESS table, restricted to in-frame sequences. Some clones are absent from its copies; in checked studies, under half trace to an unresolved V gene, and the reason for the others is unknown. For V, J and clone size, that table is used; D and trimming come from the DNA. The sample table shows under 250,000 clones, and 87% are seen once. The top ten clonotypes cover 10% to 11% of the sample.

Sequencing was performed on PBMCs or T cells enriched from blood (not recorded which). The V and J genes are TRBV19 and TRBJ2-2, with 8 bases in between that match TRBD2. The TCR originated in a man aged 25 to 40 who had recovered from COVID-19. Here is the DNA: TGTGCCAGTAGTATTGGGGGACTAGTGGGTACCGGGGAGCTGTTTTTT. This sequence encodes CASSIGGLVGTGELFF.